The 24 T cell receptor beta chains presented below share a single source sample, sequenced in a study of monozygotic twins with inflammatory bowel disease. TCRdb derives one entry per CDR3 protein from the 5' RACE reads, leaving out DNA. In all, the sample yields approximately 400,000 distinct CDR3 sequences. The sequencing input was blood. These receptors all come from a human donor with ulcerative colitis or Crohn's disease, or a healthy co-twin of an affected twin (not recorded which).

The V gene is TRBV5-1, the J gene TRBJ2-1. The germline gives CDR1 SGHRS, CDR2 YFSETQ. The CDR3 has 12 amino acids. The chain's CDR3 is CASSKPSSEQFF. The full variable domain, with the rest looked up from reference TRBV5-1 and TRBJ2-1, is KAGVTQTPRYLIKTRGQQVTLSCSPISGHRSVSWYQQTPGQGLQFLFEYFSETQRNKGNFPGRFSGRQFSNSRSEMNVSTLELGDSALYLCASSKPSSEQFFGPGTRLTVL.

V usage is TRBV7-9 and J usage is TRBJ1-6; TCRdb picks TRBD1, but there is no DNA to check that call. The CDR3 consists of 15 residues. Germline loops: CDR1 SEHNR, CDR2 FQNEAQ (reference sequence). The CDR3 sequence: CASSLTGTVNSPLHF.

CDR3 amino acids: CASSPDRRNNYGYTF. This chain joins TRBV7-2 and TRBJ1-2; TCRdb proposes TRBD1, but this gene call is untestable without DNA. Per the germline V gene, CDR1 is SGHTA and CDR2 is FQGNSA. The CDR3 loop spans 15 amino acids.

The CDR3 spells CASSEEGYQPQHF. The chain couples TRBV6-1 to TRBJ1-5. This CDR3 has 13 residues. Germline V gene sequence: CDR1 MNHNS, CDR2 SASEGT.

The rearrangement joins TRBV5-1 to TRBJ2-7. Germline V gene lookup returns CDR1 SGHRS and CDR2 YFSETQ. The CDR3 consists of 13 residues. Here the CDR3 reads CASSSLMSYEQYF. The whole variable domain, remainder taken from reference TRBV5-1 and TRBJ2-7, is KAGVTQTPRYLIKTRGQQVTLSCSPISGHRSVSWYQQTPGQGLQFLFEYFSETQRNKGNFPGRFSGRQFSNSRSEMNVSTLELGDSALYLCASSSLMSYEQYFGPGTRLTVT.

This chain uses TRBV7-2 with TRBJ1-1. The CDR3 length is 13 residues. CDR1 and CDR2 (germline): SGHTA, FQGNSA. CDR3 residues: CASSLDGITEAFF.

This chain uses TRBV20-1 with TRBJ1-5; checking the TCRdb D call of TRBD1 is not possible without DNA. CDR1 and CDR2 (germline): DFQATT, SNEGSKA (reference sequence). The CDR3 sequence is 15 residues long. CDR3 in amino acids: CSASQLRGRNQPQHF.

The chain's CDR3 is CASSLDGSGDLLGDEQYF. The rearrangement joins TRBV5-1 to TRBJ2-7; the D call of TRBD2 rests on TCRdb alone, since no DNA is present to check it. This CDR3 has 18 residues. Germline V gives CDR1 SGHRS, CDR2 YFSETQ.

This chain joins TRBV12-3 or TRBV12-4 and TRBJ1-1; the D call of TRBD1 rests on TCRdb alone, since no DNA is present to check it. This CDR3 is 11 amino acids long. CDR3 sequence: CASSRTGEAFF.

The chain is built from TRBV29-1 and TRBJ2-3; the TCRdb D gene call, TRBD1, has no DNA to confirm it. The germline gives CDR1 SQVTM, CDR2 ANQGSEA. The CDR3 runs 11 residues. The CDR3 loop reads CSVGPEGGQYF.

The CDR3 loop is CASSATSGSSYNEQFF. The V gene is TRBV9, the J gene TRBJ2-1; TCRdb selects TRBD2, and the lack of DNA leaves this call unchecked. CDR3 length: 16 residues. The V gene's germline CDR1 is SGDLS and CDR2 YYNGEE.

This chain uses TRBV12-3 or TRBV12-4 with TRBJ2-1. There are 13 residues in the CDR3. This chain's CDR3 is CASRVAGDNEQFF.

V and J are TRBV7-2 and TRBJ1-1; TCRdb picks TRBD1, but there is no DNA to check that call. The CDR3 contains 15 residues. The germline V gene has CDR1 SGHTA and CDR2 FQGNSA. CDR3: CASSRNRGLNTEAFF.

The chain employs TRBV11-1 and TRBJ1-5; the D call from TCRdb, TRBD1, cannot be confirmed without DNA. The germline gives CDR1 SGHAT, CDR2 FQDESV (reference sequence). The CDR3 has 18 residues. The chain's CDR3 is CASSSGQGDLYSNQPQHF.

J is TRBJ1-1 and V is TRBV20-1; without DNA, the TCRdb call of TRBD1 cannot be checked. Per germline, CDR1 DFQATT and CDR2 SNEGSKA (reference sequence). There are 14 residues in the CDR3. Here the CDR3 reads CSARPGTGGTEAFF.

V gene TRBV20-1 combines with J gene TRBJ1-5. The CDR3 totals 16 residues. Germline loops: CDR1 DFQATT, CDR2 SNEGSKA (reference sequence). CDR3 residues: CSAVKDRTYSNQPQHF.

The chain couples TRBV28 to TRBJ2-5; TCRdb's D call of TRBD1 is untestable without DNA. The CDR3 consists of 11 residues. Germline loops: CDR1 MDHEN, CDR2 SYDVKM. CDR3 residues: CASSRQLGTYF.

The genes are TRBV18 and TRBJ2-1. This CDR3 comprises 14 residues. The germline CDR1 and CDR2 sequences are KGHSH and LQKENI. CDR3 amino acids: CASSPFRSYNEQFF.

V is TRBV3-1 and J is TRBJ1-6; TCRdb picks TRBD1, but there is no DNA to check that call. Germline assignment: CDR1 LGHDT and CDR2 YNNKEL (reference sequence). The CDR3 length is 16 residues. CDR3: CASRSDRDRGNSPLHF.

The CDR3 protein is CASRVDRSYEQYF. The rearrangement joins TRBV28 to TRBJ2-7. The CDR3 consists of 13 residues. Germline-derived CDR1 and CDR2 are MDHEN and SYDVKM. Together with reference TRBV28 and TRBJ2-7, the CDR3 gives the full variable domain: DVKVTQSSRYLVKRTGEKVFLECVQDMDHENMFWYRQDPGLGLRLIYFSYDVKMKEKGDIPEGYSVSREKKERFSLILESASTNQTSMYLCASRVDRSYEQYFGPGTRLTVT.

The CDR3 spells CASIFFLNTEAFF. The rearrangement uses TRBV5-8 and TRBJ1-1. Germline V gene data show CDR1 as SGHTS and CDR2 as YDEGEE. The CDR3 runs to 13 residues.

This rearrangement joins TRBV28 to TRBJ2-7; lacking DNA, the TRBD1 call made by TCRdb goes unchecked. Germline CDR1 MDHEN, CDR2 SYDVKM. The CDR3 extends over 12 amino acids. The CDR3 reads CASTRTGFEQYF.

The V call is TRBV24-1, the J call TRBJ2-5; TCRdb names TRBD1, which stays unverified in the absence of DNA. The CDR3 totals 15 residues. From germline, CDR1 is KGHDR and CDR2 SFDVKD. CDR3 in amino acids: CATSDSRTAQETQYF.

The chain couples TRBV3-1 to TRBJ2-1. The germline CDR1 and CDR2 sequences are LGHDT and YNNKEL (reference sequence). The CDR3 contains 13 residues. The CDR3: CASSQPTYNEQFF.